This T cell receptor beta chain was identified during a study of technical replicates of blood from a handful of donors. The J segment lost 5 bases and the V segment lost 7 bases, leaving 12 bases of the junction unmatched. The CDR3 is made up of 16 amino acids. The germline CDR1 and CDR2 sequences are MDHEN and SYDVKM. The method was immunoSEQ multiplex PCR; TCRdb's version includes in-frame clones alone and lacks a portion of them. The sample gives almost 55,000 clones, 85% to 95% of which show up once; approximately 0.22% is in the top ten. The clonotype originates from a human donor in good health. The material sequenced was T cells isolated from PBMCs. This chain joins TRBV28 and TRBJ2-4, with 9 bases fitting TRBD1. This CDR3 reads CASTAQGAVRENIQYF. For the CDR3, the DNA is TGTGCCAGCACCGCACAGGGGGCGGTTCGGGAAAACATTCAGTACTTC.